This T cell receptor beta chain stems from a study of cytomegalovirus exposure and HLA in healthy donors. Study information: Inside one of the first data releases sat about 85 million unique TCRs taken from HLA-typed donors.

Researchers ran the PCR with 60 Vbeta and 13 Jbeta primers. TCRdb's table, derived via immunoSEQ multiplex PCR, lists solely in-frame clones and lacks some. The sample consists of around 120,000 clones, 65% to 85% of them appearing once. This clone came up a few times. Its matching antigen is unknown. CDR3 length: 14 residues. V dropped 3 bases and J dropped 0 bases, with 7 bases sitting between them. Germline CDR1 is SGDLS and CDR2 is YYNGEE. Study outcomes and limitations: Among TCR beta chains, those listed as cytomegalovirus-associated numbered some 170.

The gene calls are TRBV9 and TRBJ1-5; D uncertain. The sequenced sample consisted of PBMCs. The TCR comes from a middle-aged man in good health and CMV-seronegative. CDR3 loop: CASSGPNSNQPQHF. The DNA of the CDR3 is TGTGCCAGCAGCGGGCCAAATAGCAATCAGCCCCAGCATTTT.